This T cell receptor beta chain was identified during a study of T-cell reconstitution after alpha-beta-depleted transplantation in children. V shed 4 bases, J shed 14 bases, and the junction held 10 bases outside the gene matches. The germline CDR1 and CDR2 sequences are DFQATT and SNEGSKA (reference sequence). The CDR3 spans 11 residues. It was with unique molecular identifiers that the TCRbeta library was prepared. TCRdb ran MiXCR on the PCR reads and lists one entry per CDR3 protein. The sample lists 350,000 to 500,000 distinct CDR3 sequences; 43% were seen once. The material sequenced was PBMCs, taken before TCRalphabeta/CD19-depleted stem cell transplant. The V and J genes are TRBV20-1 and TRBJ1-2, with TRBD1 matching over 7 bases. The source of this sequence is a girl aged 2-9 years with aplastic anemia, due to receive a stem cell transplant. This chain's CDR3 is CSATPGTAETF. CDR3 bases: TGCAGTGCTACCCCCGGGACAGCTGAAACCTTC.